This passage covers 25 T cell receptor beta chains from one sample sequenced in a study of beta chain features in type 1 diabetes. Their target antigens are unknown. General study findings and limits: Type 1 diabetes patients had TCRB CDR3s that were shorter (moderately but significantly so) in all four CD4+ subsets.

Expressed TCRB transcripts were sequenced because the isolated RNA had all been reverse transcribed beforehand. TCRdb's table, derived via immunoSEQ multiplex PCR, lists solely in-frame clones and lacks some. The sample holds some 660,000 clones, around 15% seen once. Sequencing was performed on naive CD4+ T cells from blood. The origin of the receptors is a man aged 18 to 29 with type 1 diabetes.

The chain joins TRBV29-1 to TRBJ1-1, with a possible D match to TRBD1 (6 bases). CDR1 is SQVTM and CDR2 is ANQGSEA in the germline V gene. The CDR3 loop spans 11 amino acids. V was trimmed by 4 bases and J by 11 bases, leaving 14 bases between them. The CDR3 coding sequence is TGCAGCGTTGTGGAGCCCCAGGGGGCTTTCTTT. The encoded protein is CSVVEPQGAFF.

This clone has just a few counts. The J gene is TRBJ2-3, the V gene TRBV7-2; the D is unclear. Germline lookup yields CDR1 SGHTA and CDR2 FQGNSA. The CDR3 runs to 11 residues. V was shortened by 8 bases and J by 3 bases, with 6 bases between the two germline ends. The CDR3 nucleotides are TGTGCCAGCGGATCGACAGATACGCAGTATTTT. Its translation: CASGSTDTQYF. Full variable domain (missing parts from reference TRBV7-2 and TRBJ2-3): GAGVSQSPSNKVTEKGKDVELRCDPISGHTALYWYRQSLGQGLEFLIYFQGNSAPDKSGLPSDRFSAERTGGSVSTLTIQRTQQEDSAVYLCASGSTDTQYFGPGTRLTVL.

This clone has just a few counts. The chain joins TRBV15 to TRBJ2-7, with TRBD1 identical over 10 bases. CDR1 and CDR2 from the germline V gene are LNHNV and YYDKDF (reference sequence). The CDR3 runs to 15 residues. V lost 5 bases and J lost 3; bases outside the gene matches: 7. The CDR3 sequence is CATSRAGTGVYEQYF. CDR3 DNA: TGTGCCACCAGCCGCGCCGGGACAGGGGTCTACGAGCAGTACTTC.

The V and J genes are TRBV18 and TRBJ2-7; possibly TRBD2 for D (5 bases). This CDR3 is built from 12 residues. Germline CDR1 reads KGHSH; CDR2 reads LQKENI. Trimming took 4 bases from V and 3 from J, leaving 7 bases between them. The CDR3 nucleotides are TGTGCCAGCTCACTCGGGGACTACGAGCAGTACTTC. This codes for CASSLGDYEQYF.

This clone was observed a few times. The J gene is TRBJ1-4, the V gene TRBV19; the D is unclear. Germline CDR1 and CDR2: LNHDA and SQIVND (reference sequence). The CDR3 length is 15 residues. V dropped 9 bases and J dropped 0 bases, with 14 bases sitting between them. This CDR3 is CASGPPGATNEKLFF. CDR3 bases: TGTGCCAGCGGTCCTCCGGGTGCAACTAATGAAAAACTGTTTTTT.

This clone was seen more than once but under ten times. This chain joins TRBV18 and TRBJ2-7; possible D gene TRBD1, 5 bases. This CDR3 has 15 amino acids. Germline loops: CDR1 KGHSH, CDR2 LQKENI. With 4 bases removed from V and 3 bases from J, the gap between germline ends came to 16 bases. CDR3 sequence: CASSLLTETDYEQYF. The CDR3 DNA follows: TGTGCCAGCTCACTACTGACAGAGACGGACTACGAGCAGTACTTC. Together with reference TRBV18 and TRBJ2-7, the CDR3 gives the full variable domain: NAGVMQNPRHLVRRRGQEARLRCSPMKGHSHVYWYRQLPEEGLKFMVYLQKENIIDESGMPKERFSAEFPKEGPSILRIQQVVRGDSAAYFCASSLLTETDYEQYFGPGTRLTVT.

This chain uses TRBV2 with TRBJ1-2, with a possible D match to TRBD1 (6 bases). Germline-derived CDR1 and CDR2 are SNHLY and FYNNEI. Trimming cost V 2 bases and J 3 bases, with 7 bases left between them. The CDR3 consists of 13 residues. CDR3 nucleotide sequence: TGTGCCAGCAGTGAAACAGGGTACTATGGCTACACCTTC. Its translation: CASSETGYYGYTF.

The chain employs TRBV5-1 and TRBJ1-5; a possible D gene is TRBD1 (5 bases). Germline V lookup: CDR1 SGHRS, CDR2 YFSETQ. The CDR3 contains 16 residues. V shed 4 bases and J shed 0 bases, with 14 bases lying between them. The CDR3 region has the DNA TGCGCCAGCAGCCCTGATGGACAAATTAGCAATCAGCCCCAGCATTTT. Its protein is CASSPDGQISNQPQHF.

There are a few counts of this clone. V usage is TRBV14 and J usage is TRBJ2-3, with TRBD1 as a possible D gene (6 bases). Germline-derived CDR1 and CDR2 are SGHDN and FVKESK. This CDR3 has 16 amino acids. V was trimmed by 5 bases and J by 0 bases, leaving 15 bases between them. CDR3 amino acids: CASSFRRGSSTDTQYF. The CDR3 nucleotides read TGTGCCAGCAGCTTCCGCAGGGGCTCTAGCACAGATACGCAGTATTTT.

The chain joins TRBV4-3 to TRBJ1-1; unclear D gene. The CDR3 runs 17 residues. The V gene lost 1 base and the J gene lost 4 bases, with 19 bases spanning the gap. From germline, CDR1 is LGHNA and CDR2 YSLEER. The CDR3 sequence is CASSQAGTLTPGTEAFF. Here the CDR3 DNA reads TGCGCCAGCAGCCAAGCGGGAACATTAACCCCAGGCACTGAAGCTTTCTTT.

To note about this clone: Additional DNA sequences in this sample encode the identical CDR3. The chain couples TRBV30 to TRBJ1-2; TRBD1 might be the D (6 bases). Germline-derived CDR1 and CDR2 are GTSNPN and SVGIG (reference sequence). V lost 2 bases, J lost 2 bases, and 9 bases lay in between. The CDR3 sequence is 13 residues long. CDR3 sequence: CAWSPDRNYGYTF. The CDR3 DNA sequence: TGTGCCTGGAGTCCTGACAGGAACTATGGCTACACCTTC.

The CDR3 DNA reads as TGCGCCAGCAGCACGGGACTCCCGGGGGGAGATACGCAGTATTTT. This encodes CASSTGLPGGDTQYF. V gene TRBV5-1 combines with J gene TRBJ2-3, with 7 nucleotides matching TRBD2. From germline, CDR1 is SGHRS and CDR2 YFSETQ. Losses at the gene ends were 4 bases for V and 5 bases for J; bases not matched to a gene: 10. There are 15 residues in the CDR3. Supplemented by reference TRBV5-1 and TRBJ2-3, the full variable domain reads KAGVTQTPRYLIKTRGQQVTLSCSPISGHRSVSWYQQTPGQGLQFLFEYFSETQRNKGNFPGRFSGRQFSNSRSEMNVSTLELGDSALYLCASSTGLPGGDTQYFGPGTRLTVL.

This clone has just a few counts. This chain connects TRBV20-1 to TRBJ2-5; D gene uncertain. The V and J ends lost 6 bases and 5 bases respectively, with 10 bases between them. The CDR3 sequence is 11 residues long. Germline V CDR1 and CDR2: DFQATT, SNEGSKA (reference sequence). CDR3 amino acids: CSARRFETQYF. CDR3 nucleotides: TGCAGTGCGAGGAGATTTGAGACCCAGTACTTC.

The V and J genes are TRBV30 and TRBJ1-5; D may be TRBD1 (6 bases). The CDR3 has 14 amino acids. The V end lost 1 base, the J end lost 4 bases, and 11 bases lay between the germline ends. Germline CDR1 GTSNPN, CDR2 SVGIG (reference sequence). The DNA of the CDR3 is TGTGCCTGGAGTGGCTACAGGGAGAATCAGCCCCAGCATTTT. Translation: CAWSGYRENQPQHF.

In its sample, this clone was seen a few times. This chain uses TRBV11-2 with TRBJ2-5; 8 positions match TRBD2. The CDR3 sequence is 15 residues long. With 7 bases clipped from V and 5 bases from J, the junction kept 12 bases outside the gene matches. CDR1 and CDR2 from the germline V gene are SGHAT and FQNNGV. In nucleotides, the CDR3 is TGTGCCAGCAATCCGGGGGGGGCCCAACGGGAGACCCAGTACTTC. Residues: CASNPGGAQRETQYF.

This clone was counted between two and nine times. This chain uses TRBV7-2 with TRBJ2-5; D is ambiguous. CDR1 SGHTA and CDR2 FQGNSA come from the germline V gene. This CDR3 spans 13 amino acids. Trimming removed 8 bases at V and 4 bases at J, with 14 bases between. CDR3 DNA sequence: TGTGCCAGCCGCATACCGGCTGTAGAGACCCAGTACTTC. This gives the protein CASRIPAVETQYF.

The CDR3 spells CSGGTSGTDTQYF. The CDR3 nucleotides are TGCAGCGGGGGGACTAGCGGCACAGATACGCAGTATTTT. The chain combines TRBV29-1 with TRBJ2-3; 10 nucleotides line up with TRBD2. The CDR3 contains 13 residues. The V and J ends lost 7 bases and 1 base, in that order; junction bases with no gene match: 2. Germline loops: CDR1 SQVTM, CDR2 ANQGSEA.

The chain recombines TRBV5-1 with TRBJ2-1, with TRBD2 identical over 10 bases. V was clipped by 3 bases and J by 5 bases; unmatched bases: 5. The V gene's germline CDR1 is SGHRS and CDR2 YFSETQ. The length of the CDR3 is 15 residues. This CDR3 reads CASSSLAGDHNEQFF. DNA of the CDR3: TGCGCCAGCAGCTCGCTAGCGGGAGACCACAATGAGCAGTTCTTC.

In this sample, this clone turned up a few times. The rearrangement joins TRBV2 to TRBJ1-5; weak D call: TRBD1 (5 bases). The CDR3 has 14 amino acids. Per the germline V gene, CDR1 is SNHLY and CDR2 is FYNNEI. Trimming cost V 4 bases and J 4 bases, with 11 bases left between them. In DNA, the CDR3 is TGTGCCAGCAGTGTAATGGCAGGGAATCAGCCCCAGCATTTT. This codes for CASSVMAGNQPQHF. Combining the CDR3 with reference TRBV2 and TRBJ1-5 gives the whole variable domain EPEVTQTPSHQVTQMGQEVILRCVPISNHLYFYWYRQILGQKVEFLVSFYNNEISEKSEIFDDQFSVERPDGSNFTLKIRSTKLEDSAMYFCASSVMAGNQPQHFGDGTRLSIL.

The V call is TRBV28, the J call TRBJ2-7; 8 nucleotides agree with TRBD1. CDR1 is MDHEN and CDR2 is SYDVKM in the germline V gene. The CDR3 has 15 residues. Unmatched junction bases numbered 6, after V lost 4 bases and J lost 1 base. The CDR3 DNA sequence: TGTGCCAGCAGTTCCCCGTGGACAGGGTCCTACGAGCAGTACTTC. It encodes CASSSPWTGSYEQYF.

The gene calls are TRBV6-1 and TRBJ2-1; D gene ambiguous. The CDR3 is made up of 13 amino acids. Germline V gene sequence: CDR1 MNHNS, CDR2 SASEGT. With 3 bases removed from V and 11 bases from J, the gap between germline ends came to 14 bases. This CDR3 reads CASSENSRSKQFF. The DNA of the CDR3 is TGTGCCAGCAGTGAGAACAGTCGGTCTAAGCAGTTCTTC.

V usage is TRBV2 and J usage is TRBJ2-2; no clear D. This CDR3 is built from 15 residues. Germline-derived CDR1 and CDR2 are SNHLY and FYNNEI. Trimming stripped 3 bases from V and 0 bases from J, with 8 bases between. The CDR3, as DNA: TGTGCCAGCAGTGAGGCCGGACCGAACACCGGGGAGCTGTTTTTT. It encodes CASSEAGPNTGELFF. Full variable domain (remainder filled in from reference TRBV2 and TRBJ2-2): EPEVTQTPSHQVTQMGQEVILRCVPISNHLYFYWYRQILGQKVEFLVSFYNNEISEKSEIFDDQFSVERPDGSNFTLKIRSTKLEDSAMYFCASSEAGPNTGELFFGEGSRLTVL.

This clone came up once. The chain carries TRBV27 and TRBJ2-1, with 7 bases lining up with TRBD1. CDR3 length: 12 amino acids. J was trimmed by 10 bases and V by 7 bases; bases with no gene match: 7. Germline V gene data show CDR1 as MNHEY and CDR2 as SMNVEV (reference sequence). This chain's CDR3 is CASTIPTGEQFF. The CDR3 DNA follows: TGTGCCAGCACCATACCGACAGGGGAGCAGTTCTTC.

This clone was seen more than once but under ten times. The CDR3 protein is CASTATGSYEQYF. CDR3 nucleotide sequence: TGTGCCAGCACCGCGACAGGATCCTACGAGCAGTACTTC. The J gene is TRBJ2-7, the V gene TRBV6-5; D is possibly TRBD1 (6 bases). Trimming removed 7 bases at V and 1 base at J, with 11 bases between. Germline CDR1 is MNHEY and CDR2 is SVGAGI. The CDR3 spans 13 residues.

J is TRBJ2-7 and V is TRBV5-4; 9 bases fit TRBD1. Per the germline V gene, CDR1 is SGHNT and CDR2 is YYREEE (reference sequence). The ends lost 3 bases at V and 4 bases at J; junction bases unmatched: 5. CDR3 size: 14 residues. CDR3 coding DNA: TGTGCCAGCAGCTACCCGGGACAGGGATACGAGCAGTACTTC. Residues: CASSYPGQGYEQYF.